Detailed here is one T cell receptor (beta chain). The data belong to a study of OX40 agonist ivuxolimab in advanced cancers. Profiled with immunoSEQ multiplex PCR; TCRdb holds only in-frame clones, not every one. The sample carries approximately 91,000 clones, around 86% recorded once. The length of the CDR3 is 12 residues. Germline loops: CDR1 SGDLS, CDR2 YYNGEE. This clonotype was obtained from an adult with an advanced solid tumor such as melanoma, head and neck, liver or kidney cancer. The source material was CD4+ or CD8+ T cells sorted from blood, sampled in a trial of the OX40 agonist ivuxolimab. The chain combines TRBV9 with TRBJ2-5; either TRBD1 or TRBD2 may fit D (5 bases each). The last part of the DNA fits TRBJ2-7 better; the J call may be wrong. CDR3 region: CASSVSGLEQYF. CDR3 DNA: TGTGCCAGCAGCGTATCGGGGCTCGAGCAGTACTTC.